The 30 T cell receptor beta chains listed next were all sequenced from one sample in a study of T cell clonality in common variable immunodeficiency. TCRdb keeps only in-frame clones here, not all; method: immunoSEQ multiplex PCR. The counts give about 81,000 clones, none of them seen only once; approximately 0.8% is held by the top ten. Sample: peripheral blood mononuclear cells. Receptors were obtained from a person aged 18 to 75 in good health.

This clone was picked up many times. The read ends 3 residues shy of where the CDR3 ends; the end is completed using the germline J gene. The genes are TRBV19 and TRBJ2-1, with TRBD2 matching 13 bases. V was clipped by 10 bases and J by 6 bases; unmatched bases: 3. CDR1 LNHDA and CDR2 SQIVND come from the germline V gene (reference sequence). This CDR3 is 13 amino acids long. CDR3 protein: CATRLAGGNEQFF. Partial CDR3 DNA: TGTGCCACCAGACTAGCGGGAGGCAATGAG.

Many counts were recorded for this clone. The read gets to within 3 residues of the CDR3 end, and the germline J gene fills in the rest. The V and J genes are TRBV6-1 and TRBJ1-2; D is undetermined. Germline values: CDR1 MNHNS, CDR2 SASEGT. This CDR3 region has 12 residues. CDR3 DNA (partial): TGTGCCAGCGGTGCGGGGTTTGAGGGC. The encoded protein is CASGAGFEG. The entire CDR3 protein reads CASGAGFEGYTF.

This clone was picked up many times. The read terminates 3 residues before the CDR3 end, so the remaining end is supplied by the germline J gene. V usage is TRBV6-4 and J usage is TRBJ2-3, with D perhaps TRBD1 (6 bases). V was cut by 0 bases and J by 4 bases, with 14 bases left in between. The germline V gene encodes CDR1 MRHNA and CDR2 SNTAGT. The CDR3 is 16 amino acids. CDR3 region: CASSDSFSPGADTQYF. Incomplete CDR3 DNA: TGTGCCAGCAGTGACTCGTTTAGCCCAGGGGCAGATACG.

Ten or more counts support this clone. The read falls 3 residues short of the CDR3 end, and the missing part is taken from the germline J gene. The chain joins TRBV14 to TRBJ2-1, with 13 bases aligning to TRBD2. This CDR3 is 14 amino acids long. The junction had 3 bases not matched to a gene; V was cut back by 8 bases and J by 5 bases. Germline assignment: CDR1 SGHDN and CDR2 FVKESK. The CDR3 protein is CASGGTSGDNEQFF. CDR3 DNA, as far as it was read: TGTGCCAGCGGAGGGACTAGCGGGGACAATGAG.

Many counts were recorded for this clone. The DNA ends 3 residues before the CDR3 does, and the rest of the CDR3 is filled in from the germline J gene. This chain links TRBV7-3 with TRBJ2-7; D uncertain. Trimming removed 2 bases from V and 3 bases from J, with 11 bases in between. This CDR3 contains 14 residues. The germline V gene encodes CDR1 SGHTA and CDR2 FQGTGA. The part of the CDR3 DNA that was read is TGTGCCAGCAGCTTATCGAGTCAGGACTACGAG. This encodes CASSLSSQDYE. The CDR3 in its entirety is CASSLSSQDYEQYF.

The table lists this clone with many counts. The missing CDR3 end, 3 residues past where the read stops, is filled in from the germline J gene. The rearrangement links TRBV7-9 to TRBJ2-7, with TRBD2 matching over 13 bases. Trimming at V came to 5 bases and at J to 3 bases, leaving 4 bases not matched to a gene. The germline V gene encodes CDR1 SEHNR and CDR2 FQNEAQ (reference sequence). The length of the CDR3 is 15 residues. The CDR3 bases that were read are TGTGCCAGCAGCCTGGGACTAGCGGGAAGCTACGAG. Amino acid sequence: CASSLGLAGSYE. The CDR3 in full is CASSLGLAGSYEQYF. The variable domain in full, with the rest retrieved from reference TRBV7-9 and TRBJ2-7, is DTGVSQNPRHKITKRGQNVTFRCDPISEHNRLYWYRQTLGQGPEFLTYFQNEAQLEKSRLLSDRFSAERPKGSFSTLEIQRTEQGDSAMYLCASSLGLAGSYEQYFGPGTRLTVT.

A note on this clone: The read is 3 residues too short to cover the CDR3 end, so that end is filled in from the germline J gene. This chain links TRBV5-1 with TRBJ2-7, with a weak D call TRBD2 (5 bases). This CDR3 contains 16 residues. Germline V CDR1 and CDR2: SGHRS, YFSETQ. V was pared by 0 bases and J by 0 bases, with 13 bases between. The CDR3 here is CASSLAGGYSSYEQYF. The part of the CDR3 DNA that was read is TGCGCCAGCAGCTTGGCGGGCGGGTACAGCTCCTACGAG.

This clone was recorded at least ten times. The CDR3 end lies 3 residues beyond the end of the read and is filled in from the germline J gene. The chain uses TRBV2 and TRBJ2-1; 10 bases line up with TRBD1. CDR3 length: 15 amino acids. V trimming: 3 bases; J trimming: 4 bases; junction bases outside the gene matches: 3. Per the germline V gene, CDR1 is SNHLY and CDR2 is FYNNEI. The covered CDR3 bases are TGTGCCAGCAGTGACGGGACAGGGGCTTACAATGAG. It codes for CASSDGTGAYNE. The entire CDR3 protein reads CASSDGTGAYNEQFF. Using reference TRBV2 and TRBJ2-1 for the parts outside the CDR3, the full variable domain is EPEVTQTPSHQVTQMGQEVILRCVPISNHLYFYWYRQILGQKVEFLVSFYNNEISEKSEIFDDQFSVERPDGSNFTLKIRSTKLEDSAMYFCASSDGTGAYNEQFFGPGTRLTVL.

This clone has ten or more counts. The observed sequence ends 3 residues before the CDR3 terminus, with the missing tail filled in from the germline J gene. The rearrangement joins TRBV11-2 to TRBJ1-1, with 8 nucleotides matching TRBD1. The V gene's germline CDR1 is SGHAT and CDR2 FQNNGV. This CDR3 contains 13 residues. The CDR3 DNA, read in part, is TGTGCCAGCAGCCTGGACAGGGCCAGGCAA. It codes for CASSLDRARQ. The CDR3 reads in full as CASSLDRARQAFF.

This clone was found many times. The read stops 3 residues short of the end of the CDR3; the missing end is completed from the germline J gene. The rearrangement uses TRBV2 and TRBJ2-7; 10 bases match TRBD1. The length of the CDR3 is 15 residues. The V gene's germline CDR1 is SNHLY and CDR2 FYNNEI. J was trimmed by 3 bases and V by 0 bases; bases with no gene match: 2. The CDR3 spells CASSEAGTGDYEQYF. The covered CDR3 bases are TGTGCCAGCAGTGAAGCGGGGACAGGGGACTACGAG.

This clone was seen many times. Coverage ceases 3 residues before the CDR3 finishes, and the germline J gene fills in the end. V gene TRBV12-3 or TRBV12-4 combines with J gene TRBJ1-5; D perhaps matches TRBD1 (5 bases). This CDR3 has 13 residues. V lost 3 bases to trimming and J lost 6 bases, with 9 bases between them. CDR3 amino acids: CASSLGRRQPQHF. The DNA read from the CDR3 is TGTGCCAGCAGTTTGGGGCGACGTCAGCCC.

This clone was seen ten or more times. The read ends 3 residues shy of where the CDR3 ends; the end is completed using the germline J gene. This chain uses TRBV7-9 with TRBJ1-1; D might be TRBD1 (5 bases). CDR3 length equals 15 residues. Trimming stripped 5 bases from V and 6 bases from J, with 19 bases between. Germline V CDR1 and CDR2: SEHNR, FQNEAQ (reference sequence). The CDR3 is CASSISGTRRSEAFF. The covered CDR3 bases are TGTGCCAGCAGCATTAGCGGGACTAGGCGTTCTGAA. Full variable domain (remainder filled in from reference TRBV7-9 and TRBJ1-1): DTGVSQNPRHKITKRGQNVTFRCDPISEHNRLYWYRQTLGQGPEFLTYFQNEAQLEKSRLLSDRFSAERPKGSFSTLEIQRTEQGDSAMYLCASSISGTRRSEAFFGQGTRLTVV.

This clone was recorded at least ten times. The missing CDR3 end, 3 residues past where the read stops, is filled in from the germline J gene. The chain carries TRBV9 and TRBJ2-1; D may be TRBD2 (5 bases). In germline, CDR1 is SGDLS, CDR2 YYNGEE. This CDR3 region has 14 residues. V gave up 4 bases and J gave up 5 bases, with 13 bases separating them. The CDR3 sequence is CASSPTLGNNEQFF. The DNA read from the CDR3 is TGTGCCAGCAGCCCCACACTAGGGAACAATGAG.

This clone appeared many times. The CDR3 end is not reached by the read, which stops 3 residues before it; the germline J gene fills it in. The chain is built from TRBV7-9 and TRBJ2-7; 10 nucleotides align to TRBD1. The CDR3 sequence is 15 residues long. Germline CDR1 is SEHNR and CDR2 is FQNEAQ (reference sequence). Trimming at V came to 4 bases and at J to 3 bases, leaving 6 bases not matched to a gene. CDR3: CASSSTGGVDYEQYF. CDR3 DNA (partial): TGTGCCAGCAGCTCGACAGGGGGCGTCGACTACGAG. Looking up the rest from reference TRBV7-9 and TRBJ2-7 gives the full variable domain: DTGVSQNPRHKITKRGQNVTFRCDPISEHNRLYWYRQTLGQGPEFLTYFQNEAQLEKSRLLSDRFSAERPKGSFSTLEIQRTEQGDSAMYLCASSSTGGVDYEQYFGPGTRLTVT.

Many counts were recorded for this clone. The junction does not match germline at one end; this may be a read error. The CDR3 end lies 3 residues beyond the end of the read and is filled in from the germline J gene. This sample also contains other DNA sequences that code for the same CDR3. The chain recombines TRBV10-1 with TRBJ2-2; D is possibly TRBD1 (5 bases). Per germline, CDR1 WNHNN and CDR2 SYGVQD (reference sequence). The CDR3 contains 15 residues. CDR3 residues: CASSDATANTGELFF. CDR3 DNA (partial): TGCGCCAGCAGTGATGCGACAGCGAACACCGGAGAG.

This clone was seen many times. Coverage ceases 3 residues before the CDR3 finishes, and the germline J gene fills in the end. V usage is TRBV29-1 and J usage is TRBJ2-2; TRBD1 agrees at 7 bases. Germline CDR1 SQVTM, CDR2 ANQGSEA. Trimming took 6 bases from V and 2 from J; bases not matched to a gene: 18. This CDR3 has 18 amino acids. Partial CDR3 DNA: TGCAGCGTCCGCCGTTTTACCCCGGGACAGATTAACACCGGGGAG. This sequence encodes CSVRRFTPGQINTGE. The full CDR3 protein reads CSVRRFTPGQINTGELFF.

At least ten counts were recorded for this clone. Read data end 3 residues before the CDR3 end; the end is taken from the germline J gene. The chain carries TRBV18 and TRBJ2-1; D is possibly TRBD2 (5 bases). V lost 7 bases to trimming and J lost 0 bases, with 13 bases between them. CDR3 length: 15 residues. Looked up from germline, CDR1 is KGHSH and CDR2 is LQKENI. The sequenced part of the CDR3 DNA is TGTGCCAGCTTACCCCAGCGGAGCTCCTACAATGAG. As protein: CASLPQRSSYNE. The full CDR3 protein is CASLPQRSSYNEQFF.

Ten or more counts support this clone. The CDR3 is cut off 3 residues early in the read; its end comes from the germline J gene. The chain uses TRBV7-9 and TRBJ2-1, with TRBD2 matching over 7 bases. Germline V gene lookup returns CDR1 SEHNR and CDR2 FQNEAQ (reference sequence). V shed 8 bases and J 6 bases; nucleotides not matched to a gene: 7. The CDR3 runs to 13 residues. CDR3 protein: CASPPLAFNEQFF. CDR3 DNA (partial): TGTGCCAGCCCCCCACTAGCGTTCAATGAG.

This clone was detected ten times or more. The read terminates 3 residues ahead of where the CDR3 ends, so the germline J gene completes it. The J gene is TRBJ2-3, the V gene TRBV7-6; D ambiguous. The CDR3 has 12 amino acids. CDR1 and CDR2 (germline): SGHVS, FNYEAQ. Trimming removed 5 bases from V and 2 bases from J, with 5 bases in between. The part of the CDR3 DNA that was read is TGTGCCAGCAGCCACTACACAGATACG. The encoded protein is CASSHYTDT. The full CDR3 protein reads CASSHYTDTQYF.

This clone was found many times. Read data end 3 residues before the CDR3 end; the end is taken from the germline J gene. The chain combines TRBV20-1 with TRBJ2-1; 8 bases match TRBD2. This CDR3 comprises 14 residues. V shed 2 bases, J shed 5 bases, and the junction held 5 bases outside the gene matches. Germline values: CDR1 DFQATT, CDR2 SNEGSKA (reference sequence). The CDR3 protein is CSARLAGRNNEQFF. CDR3 bases read: TGCAGTGCTAGACTAGCGGGCCGTAACAATGAG.

In this sample, this clone turned up many times. CDR3 sequence reads: CASSSDSPETQYF. The CDR3 DNA, read in part, is TGTGCCAGCAGCTCCGACAGCCCTGAGACC. The chain links TRBV11-2 to TRBJ2-5; perhaps TRBD1 as D (5 bases). Read coverage stops 3 residues before the CDR3 terminus; the germline J gene supplies the remainder. Trimming stripped 4 bases from V and 5 bases from J, with 11 bases between. The CDR3 totals 13 residues. CDR1 is SGHAT, CDR2 FQNNGV, per germline. Full variable domain (remainder filled in from reference TRBV11-2 and TRBJ2-5): EAGVAQSPRYKIIEKRQSVAFWCNPISGHATLYWYQQILGQGPKLLIQFQNNGVVDDSQLPKDRFSAERLKGVDSTLKIQPAKLEDSAVYLCASSSDSPETQYFGPGTRLLVL.

At least ten counts were recorded for this clone. Read sequence stops 3 residues before the CDR3 end, and the germline J gene provides the missing end. The rearrangement joins TRBV7-2 to TRBJ1-2; possibly TRBD1 for D (6 bases). Germline V gene lookup returns CDR1 SGHTA and CDR2 FQGNSA. The V and J ends lost 5 bases and 5 bases respectively, with 15 bases between them. This CDR3 has 14 residues. The chain's CDR3 is CASSRTTGLYGYTF. The covered CDR3 bases are TGTGCCAGCAGCCGAACCACAGGGCTATATGGC.

There are many counts of this clone. The sequence runs out 3 residues before the end of the CDR3; the remainder is reconstructed from the germline J gene. V is TRBV7-8 and J is TRBJ1-6, with no clear D. Germline CDR1 and CDR2: SGHVS and FQNEAQ. Trimming removed 5 bases from V and 0 bases from J, with 14 bases in between. CDR3 length: 17 amino acids. The CDR3 protein is CASSLTPLSSYNSPLHF. The DNA read from the CDR3 is TGTGCCAGCAGCCTAACTCCCCTGAGCTCCTATAATTCACCC.

At least ten counts were recorded for this clone. The read gets to within 3 residues of the CDR3 end, and the germline J gene fills in the rest. The rearrangement uses TRBV6-2 or TRBV6-3 and TRBJ2-1; TRBD1 is a possible D gene (6 bases). This CDR3 is built from 14 residues. V shed 9 bases and J shed 1 base, with 13 bases lying between them. CDR1 and CDR2 (germline): MNHEY, SVGEGT. Incomplete CDR3 DNA: TGTGCCAGTGGGGACACCGTTTCCTACAATGAG. Amino acid sequence: CASGDTVSYNE. The CDR3 reads in full as CASGDTVSYNEQFF.

This clone was observed many times. The read terminates 3 residues ahead of where the CDR3 ends, so the germline J gene completes it. The rearrangement uses TRBV6-1 and TRBJ1-1; TRBD1 matches 9 bases. V trimming: 1 base; J trimming: 4 bases; junction bases outside the gene matches: 4. Germline V gene lookup returns CDR1 MNHNS and CDR2 SASEGT. The CDR3 loop spans 15 amino acids. CDR3 in amino acids: CASSEEGQGITEAFF. The part of the CDR3 DNA that was read is TGTGCCAGCAGTGAAGAGGGACAGGGCATCACTGAA.

This clone appeared many times. The observed sequence ends 3 residues before the CDR3 terminus, with the missing tail filled in from the germline J gene. The V call is TRBV20-1, the J call TRBJ1-1; D possibly corresponds to TRBD1 (5 bases). This CDR3 has 14 residues. Germline-derived CDR1 and CDR2 are DFQATT and SNEGSKA (reference sequence). V was shortened by 5 bases and J by 4 bases, with 17 bases between the two germline ends. The sequenced part of the CDR3 DNA is TGCAGTGCTCCCCCCCCCTTGGGGGGCACTGAA. Protein: CSAPPPLGGTE. From start to end, the CDR3 is CSAPPPLGGTEAFF.

This clone has only a few counts. The read ends 3 residues before the CDR3 terminus; that terminus is restored from the germline J gene. The chain links TRBV2 to TRBJ2-3, with D perhaps matching TRBD1 (7 bases). CDR3 length: 14 residues. Trimming removed 4 bases at V and 3 bases at J, with 11 bases between. Germline-derived CDR1 and CDR2 are SNHLY and FYNNEI. Incomplete CDR3 DNA: TGTGCCAGCAGTGGTCAGGGGGGTACAGATACG. Translating gives CASSGQGGTDT. The entire CDR3 protein reads CASSGQGGTDTQYF.

The table lists this clone with many counts. Incomplete CDR3 DNA: TGTGCCAGCACACAGGGGTTGATTAGTCAGCCC. Translated: CASTQGLISQP. The full CDR3 protein reads CASTQGLISQPQHF. The V call is TRBV5-6, the J call TRBJ1-5; 7 nucleotides align to TRBD1. The CDR3 extends 3 residues past the end of the read, so its final part is completed from the germline J gene. CDR3 length equals 14 residues. Germline V gives CDR1 SGHDT, CDR2 YYEEEE. Germline trimming cut 6 bases from V and 6 bases from J; bases unmatched to any gene: 9. The full variable domain, with the rest looked up from reference TRBV5-6 and TRBJ1-5, is DAGVTQSPTHLIKTRGQQVTLRCSPKSGHDTVSWYQQALGQGPQFIFQYYEEEERQRGNFPDRFSGHQFPNYSSELNVNALLLGDSALYLCASTQGLISQPQHFGDGTRLSIL.

This clone was detected many times. The DNA ends 3 residues before the CDR3 does, and the rest of the CDR3 is filled in from the germline J gene. V usage is TRBV7-2 and J usage is TRBJ1-1; D unresolved. CDR3 length: 12 residues. V was shortened by 2 bases and J by 4 bases, with 5 bases between the two germline ends. The germline V gene encodes CDR1 SGHTA and CDR2 FQGNSA. The CDR3 bases that were read are TGTGCCAGCAGCTTAAGCCGCACTGAA. This sequence encodes CASSLSRTE. The whole CDR3 reads CASSLSRTEAFF.

Many counts were recorded for this clone. The read finishes 3 residues shy of the CDR3 end, and the germline J gene is used to complete it. The V call is TRBV6-2 or TRBV6-3, the J call TRBJ2-6, with 9 bases lining up with TRBD1. The V segment lost 8 bases and the J segment 4 bases; nucleotides outside the gene matches: 3. This CDR3 has 14 residues. CDR1 and CDR2 from the germline V gene are MNHEY and SVGEGT. The CDR3 region is CASRTGEGANVLTF. The part of the CDR3 DNA that was read is TGTGCCAGCCGGACAGGGGAAGGGGCCAACGTC.